Only a few counts were recorded for the clone carrying this T cell receptor (beta chain). This specimen comes from a study of T cell changes during pregnancy in multiple sclerosis. V trimming: 5 bases; J trimming: 9 bases; junction bases outside the gene matches: 1. The CDR3 totals 11 residues. Looked up from germline, CDR1 is SGHTA and CDR2 is FQGTGA. Sequencing used immunoSEQ multiplex PCR; TCRdb keeps in-frame clones, though not all of them. The table records 60,000 to 85,000 clones, 91% of them present only once. V gene TRBV7-3 combines with J gene TRBJ1-5; 7 bases match TRBD1. The sequence came from a female donor with multiple sclerosis, enrolled in a pregnancy study. This specimen was peripheral blood, taken in the second trimester of pregnancy. CDR3 DNA sequence: TGTGCCAGCAGCCAGGGGGGGCCCCAGCATTTT. Its translation: CASSQGGPQHF.